These 11 T cell receptor beta chains were sequenced from one sample in a study of T cells in Graves' hyperthyroidism and ophthalmopathy. Authors of the study amplified TCR beta CDR3 regions from RNA transcripts. HTBI primers drove first-round RT-PCR of the TCR CDR3. TCRdb reprocessed the multiplex PCR reads via MiXCR and lists one record per CDR3 protein. The top ten clones hold roughly 31% of a sample with about 270,000 distinct CDR3 sequences, roughly 15% of them seen once. The sample taken for sequencing was blood. The receptors here all came from a woman between 50 and 59 years old with Graves' hyperthyroidism that later progressed to Graves' ophthalmopathy.

This clonotype has a count of ten or more. For the CDR3, the DNA is TGTGCCAGCAGTTTGGACAGCAGATATGAGCAGTTCTTC. It translates to CASSLDSRYEQFF. The V gene is TRBV6-1, the J gene TRBJ2-1, with D perhaps matching TRBD1 (6 bases). The CDR3 sequence is 13 residues long. The V gene lost 5 bases and the J gene lost 8 bases, with 13 bases spanning the gap. Germline CDR1 MNHNS, CDR2 SASEGT.

This clonotype was seen a few times. This chain joins TRBV19 and TRBJ2-1, with D possibly being TRBD2 (5 bases). Germline CDR1 LNHDA, CDR2 SQIVND (reference sequence). V gave up 6 bases and J gave up 6 bases, with 18 bases separating them. The length of the CDR3 is 15 residues. This CDR3 reads CASRERGSGVNEQFF. CDR3 bases: TGTGCCAGTAGAGAGAGAGGGAGCGGTGTCAATGAGCAGTTCTTC. The complete variable domain, with remaining parts taken from reference TRBV19 and TRBJ2-1, reads DGGITQSPKYLFRKEGQNVTLSCEQNLNHDAMYWYRQDPGQGLRLIYYSQIVNDFQKGDIAEGYSVSREKKESFPLTVTSAQKNPTAFYLCASRERGSGVNEQFFGPGTRLTVL.

The chain recombines TRBV7-3 with TRBJ2-5; 7 positions agree with TRBD1. The CDR3 extends over 15 amino acids. The V gene's germline CDR1 is SGHTA and CDR2 FQGTGA. The V segment lost 5 bases and the J segment 7 bases; nucleotides outside the gene matches: 13. CDR3 sequence: CASSPLDRTPRTQYF. CDR3 in DNA: TGTGCCAGCAGCCCGCTGGACAGGACACCGAGGACCCAGTACTTC. The variable domain in full, with the rest retrieved from reference TRBV7-3 and TRBJ2-5, is GAGVSQTPSNKVTEKGKYVELRCDPISGHTALYWYRQSLGQGPEFLIYFQGTGAADDSGLPNDRFFAVRPEGSVSTLKIQRTERGDSAVYLCASSPLDRTPRTQYFGPGTRLLVL.

Ten or more counts support this clonotype. This chain joins TRBV2 and TRBJ2-7, with D maybe TRBD2 (6 bases). This CDR3 comprises 17 residues. The germline V and J ends were trimmed by 7 bases and 3 bases, with 25 bases remaining between them. Germline values: CDR1 SNHLY, CDR2 FYNNEI. The CDR3 region has the DNA TGTGCCAGCACTAGTCTAGCGACCAACGGCCTCCACTACGAGCAGTACTTC. Translated, it gives CASTSLATNGLHYEQYF.

This clonotype showed up many times. The chain combines TRBV12-3 or TRBV12-4 with TRBJ1-6, with a weak D call TRBD1 (6 bases). The CDR3 is 14 amino acids. With 4 bases removed from V and 5 bases from J, the gap between germline ends came to 9 bases. The DNA of the CDR3 is TGTGCCAGCAGTTCCCGGACAGATAATTCACCCCTCCACTTT. It specifies CASSSRTDNSPLHF.

In its sample, this clonotype was seen many times. The chain recombines TRBV28 with TRBJ2-4; D is possibly TRBD1 or TRBD2 (6 bases each). Germline CDR1 MDHEN, CDR2 SYDVKM. This CDR3 comprises 19 residues. V was clipped by 3 bases and J by 3 bases, with 24 bases between them. The CDR3 DNA reads as TGTGCCAGCAGTTTGTCGGCGGCTCACGGGAAGGGGGGCAAAAACATTCAGTACTTC. Its protein product is CASSLSAAHGKGGKNIQYF.

This chain links TRBV6-1 with TRBJ2-3; maybe TRBD1 (6 bases). The ends were cut back, 9 bases at V and 0 bases at J, with 16 bases in the middle. Germline V gives CDR1 MNHNS, CDR2 SASEGT. The CDR3 is 15 amino acids. The CDR3 sequence: CASRGRGSSTDTQYF. CDR3 in DNA: TGTGCCAGTAGAGGCAGGGGCAGCAGCACAGATACGCAGTATTTT.

The rearrangement links TRBV5-5 to TRBJ2-4; D is perhaps TRBD1 (6 bases). V dropped 9 bases and J dropped 1 base, with 8 bases sitting between them. This CDR3 has 12 residues. Germline CDR1 reads SGHKS; CDR2 reads YYEKEE (reference sequence). The CDR3 here is CATQGAKNIQYF. For the CDR3, the DNA is TGTGCCACCCAGGGGGCCAAAAACATTCAGTACTTC.

There are a few counts of this clonotype. V is TRBV29-1 and J is TRBJ2-7, with D perhaps TRBD1 (6 bases). The CDR3 is 13 amino acids. The germline V gene encodes CDR1 SQVTM and CDR2 ANQGSEA. The CDR3 DNA follows: TGCAACGTCCGGTCCCAGGGGAAGCGCGAGCAGTACTTC. It yields the protein CNVRSQGKREQYF.

Only a few counts were recorded for this clonotype. As DNA, the CDR3 is TGTGCCTGGACCACTAGCGGGAGAGGGCGGGGCACAGATACGCAGTATTTT. This codes for CAWTTSGRGRGTDTQYF. The V call is TRBV30, the J call TRBJ2-3, with 11 bases fitting TRBD2. Germline V lookup: CDR1 GTSNPN, CDR2 SVGIG (reference sequence). With 4 bases clipped from V and 1 base from J, the junction kept 10 bases outside the gene matches. The CDR3 is 17 residues long.

This clonotype showed up just a few times. V is TRBV7-3 and J is TRBJ2-1; 14 bases are shared with TRBD2. This CDR3 has 18 amino acids. Trimming at V came to 5 bases and at J to 4 bases, leaving 10 bases not matched to a gene. The germline V gene has CDR1 SGHTA and CDR2 FQGTGA. CDR3 protein: CASSLRGLAGVRYNEQFF. CDR3 sequence (DNA): TGTGCCAGCAGCCTAAGGGGACTAGCGGGAGTTAGGTACAATGAGCAGTTCTTC.